The 11 T cell receptor beta chains below were found in one sample sequenced in a study of technical replicates of blood from a few donors. Assay: immunoSEQ multiplex PCR; the TCRdb copy retains only in-frame clones and omits some. This table holds 73,000 or so clones, roughly 90% found once. Sequenced: T cells isolated from PBMCs. All receptors come from a human donor in good health.

The rearrangement joins TRBV10-2 to TRBJ2-5, with 8 bases that match TRBD2. Germline assignment: CDR1 WSHSY and CDR2 SAAADI. This CDR3 comprises 15 residues. V dropped 4 bases and J dropped 2; count of bases not matched to a gene: 6. The CDR3 DNA sequence: TGCGCCAGCAGTGCCGGGGGGGGGTTTCAAGAGACCCAGTACTTC. The encoded protein is CASSAGGGFQETQYF.

This chain connects TRBV11-3 to TRBJ2-7, with 12 bases that match TRBD1. This CDR3 has 13 amino acids. Germline V gives CDR1 SGHNT, CDR2 YENEEA. J was trimmed by 7 bases and V by 8 bases; bases with no gene match: 6. The CDR3 region has the DNA TGTGCCAGCTCGGGACAGGGGGCGCAGGAGCAGTACTTC. Protein sequence: CASSGQGAQEQYF. Based on the CDR3 plus reference TRBV11-3 and TRBJ2-7, the full variable domain is EAGVVQSPRYKIIEKKQPVAFWCNPISGHNTLYWYLQNLGQGPELLIRYENEEAVDDSQLPKDRFSAERLKGVDSTLKIQPAELGDSAVYLCASSGQGAQEQYFGPGTRLTVT.

In its sample, this clone was seen once. The chain combines TRBV7-2 with TRBJ1-1; tentatively, D is TRBD1 (5 bases). This CDR3 region has 12 residues. The V end lost 7 bases, the J end lost 6 bases, and 12 bases lay between the germline ends. Germline CDR1 SGHTA, CDR2 FQGNSA. CDR3 sequence (DNA): TGTGCCAGCACCGCAGGGTTTCCTGAAGCTTTCTTT. Translated, it gives CASTAGFPEAFF.

The rearrangement joins TRBV30 to TRBJ2-5; D unresolved. Germline V gene lookup returns CDR1 GTSNPN and CDR2 SVGIG (reference sequence). The V end lost 3 bases, the J end lost 5 bases, and 7 bases lay between the germline ends. This CDR3 comprises 11 residues. The CDR3 loop is CAWSASETQYF. The CDR3 nucleotides read TGTGCCTGGAGCGCGTCGGAGACCCAGTACTTC. The variable domain in full, with the rest retrieved from reference TRBV30 and TRBJ2-5, is SQTIHQWPATLVQPVGSPLSLECTVEGTSNPNLYWYRQAAGRGLQLLFYSVGIGQISSEVPQNLSASRPQDRQFILSSKKLLLSDSGFYLCAWSASETQYFGPGTRLLVL.

The chain links TRBV6-1 to TRBJ2-3; D not certain. Germline CDR1 is MNHNS and CDR2 is SASEGT. V was pared by 3 bases and J by 2 bases, with 3 bases between. The CDR3 has 12 residues. CDR3 amino acids: CASSDNTDTQYF. CDR3 DNA sequence: TGTGCCAGCAGTGACAACACAGATACGCAGTATTTT.

The rearrangement links TRBV5-8 to TRBJ2-3; 9 bases line up with TRBD2. CDR1 is SGHTS, CDR2 YDEGEE, per germline. The length of the CDR3 is 17 residues. The junction had 8 bases not matched to a gene; V was cut back by 0 bases and J by 3 bases. CDR3 amino acids: CASSLAFSGSSTDTQYF. The CDR3 bases are TGTGCCAGCAGCTTGGCCTTTAGCGGGAGCTCGACAGATACGCAGTATTTT.

CDR3 residues: CASSPTVSTEAFF. The CDR3 nucleotides are TGTGCCAGCTCACCAACGGTTAGCACTGAAGCTTTCTTT. This chain links TRBV18 with TRBJ1-1; D unclear. Trimming took 2 bases from V and 4 from J, leaving 8 bases between them. The CDR3 is made up of 13 amino acids. Germline V CDR1 and CDR2: KGHSH, LQKENI.

The J gene is TRBJ2-1, the V gene TRBV11-3, with TRBD2 as a possible D gene (6 bases). The CDR3 has 15 amino acids. V lost 5 bases and J lost 11, with 22 bases in between. From germline, CDR1 is SGHNT and CDR2 YENEEA. This chain's CDR3 is CASSTTGTGGGQQFF. CDR3 nucleotide sequence: TGTGCCAGCAGCACAACCGGGACTGGGGGAGGCCAGCAGTTCTTC. The full variable domain, rest sourced from reference TRBV11-3 and TRBJ2-1, is EAGVVQSPRYKIIEKKQPVAFWCNPISGHNTLYWYLQNLGQGPELLIRYENEEAVDDSQLPKDRFSAERLKGVDSTLKIQPAELGDSAVYLCASSTTGTGGGQQFFGPGTRLTVL.

V gene TRBV6-1 combines with J gene TRBJ2-3; 8 bases line up with TRBD2. J lost 2 bases, V lost 7 bases, and 8 bases had no gene match. CDR1 is MNHNS, CDR2 SASEGT, per germline. There are 15 residues in the CDR3. CDR3 sequence reads: CASMQREFFTDTQYF. CDR3 DNA: TGTGCCAGCATGCAGCGGGAGTTCTTCACAGATACGCAGTATTTT.

V gene TRBV11-2 combines with J gene TRBJ1-2; tentative D call: TRBD1 (5 bases). V lost 1 base to trimming and J lost 4 bases, with 22 bases between them. Germline V gives CDR1 SGHAT, CDR2 FQNNGV. The CDR3 totals 18 residues. CDR3 DNA sequence: TGTGCCAGCAGCTTAGTACGCGGGGCAGCATGGCACCGCTATGGCTACACCTTC. Its protein product is CASSLVRGAAWHRYGYTF.

This sequence joins TRBV28 and TRBJ2-1; TRBD2 agrees at 11 bases. Per germline, CDR1 MDHEN and CDR2 SYDVKM. The CDR3 totals 16 residues. After removal of 2 bases from V and 6 bases from J, the junction contained 6 bases not matched to a gene. CDR3 DNA sequence: TGTGCCAGCAGTTTAGCCGGGACTAGCGGAACCAATGAGCAGTTCTTC. The encoded protein is CASSLAGTSGTNEQFF.